This TCR beta chain was recovered during a study of graft-versus-host responses after intestinal transplantation (dated by TCRdb to the early 2020s). Some background on the complete study: The transplants that recipients received were multivisceral, liver-intestinal, or isolated intestinal. Every recipient was given anti-thymocyte globulin induction, then maintenance tacrolimus and steroids for approximately 3 years. After intestinal transplantation, graft-versus-host and host-versus-graft alloreactive T cell clones were followed in the graft, circulation and bone marrow using bulk TCR-beta CDR3 sequencing. To identify alloreactive clones, pre-transplant mixed lymphocyte reaction products were sequenced and then compared with unstimulated pre-transplant donor and recipient T cells. Of the roughly 24 intestinal transplant recipients enrolled in the cohort, one of whom was a retransplant, 3 patients without pretransplant specimens were excluded. A peak of at least 4% donor T cells among recipient peripheral blood mononuclear cells was the definition used for donor T cell macrochimerism. Rather than being sequenced by the commercial service, samples from a few later patients were sequenced in-house on an Illumina MiSeq and processed with MiXCR. Overall results and qualifications from the work: Conclusions were limited by the relatively low number and heterogeneity of intestinal transplant patients. Patients with donor T cell macrochimerism had high GvH to HvG T cell clonal ratios in their allografts. Early after transplant, declines in HvG clones were associated with peak levels of circulating GvH clones. GvH clones turned up in recipient bone marrow, with some appearing earlier in ileal mucosa or blood, a pattern consistent with an intestinal mucosal origin.

The time point label for this specimen denotes: cells obtained before transplantation from donor or recipient. CD3+CD4+ and CD3+CD8+ populations were FACS-sorted from unstimulated pre-transplant donor and recipient cells taken from spleen or lymph nodes. Between the V and J ends, shortened by 4 bases and 4 bases respectively, the junction contains 16 bases. The germline V gene specifies MGHRA as CDR1 and YSYEKL as CDR2. The CDR3 has 16 amino acids, counting the end cysteine and phenylalanine. The retained sequence is limited to the CDR3, 48 bases, with the frame set at the first base. A word on this clone: It lacks a known antigen. Nothing much larger sits one base from this clone, and base qualities are not available.

Libraries were built with the immunoSEQ multiplex PCR assay. In most patients, genomic DNA was isolated using the Qiagen DNeasy Blood and Tissue Kit and sent frozen to Adaptive Biotechnologies for TCR sequencing. Adaptive Biotechnologies carried out high-throughput TCR-beta CDR3 sequencing of genomic DNA for most patients. The original methods were these. TCR sequencing data were retrieved from Adaptive's ImmunoSEQ software for more than 15 patients, whereas three other patients were processed with MiXCR and VDJtools. To correct CD4 versus CD8 sorting errors, sequences present in both subsets at a frequency ratio below 5:1 were removed. Because the origin of CDR3 nucleotide sequences shared between donor and recipient could not be assigned, those sequences were removed. Alloreactive clones required at least 2-fold expansion over unstimulated cells and minimum CFSE-low frequency of 0.002% (template counts) or 0.001% (read counts). Clones were considered mappable if detected in sequenced pre-transplant spleen, lymph node, or MLR CFSE-low populations of the donor or recipient. Cumulative frequency of alloreactive clones was calculated as a percentage of all sequences weighted by copy number. TCRdb provides this immuneACCESS table in a form limited to in-frame rearrangements. Some clones are lacking; in checked studies, under half of them reflect an unresolved V gene, and why the rest are absent is not known. The DNA was the basis for D and trimming; V, J and clone size are from that table. This sample holds approximately 89,000 clones; about 93% were observed only once. The top ten constitute 1.1% of the sample.

The sequence links TRBV4-1 to TRBJ1-4; matching of 5 bases hints at TRBD1 as the D gene. This clonotype originated in a human donor who was the organ donor for an intestinal transplant. This material consisted of unstimulated CD8+ T cells sorted from spleen or lymph node cells, taken before transplant. The CDR3 reads as follows: CASSPRVGRVNEKLFF. Read as DNA, the sequence is TGCGCCAGCAGCCCCCGAGTAGGCAGGGTTAATGAAAAACTGTTTTTT.